One T cell receptor (beta chain) is described in this entry. The data originate from a study of T cells in Graves' hyperthyroidism and ophthalmopathy. Study details: Peripheral blood was secured at the point of initial diagnosis, before any treatment.

Template material for amplifying TCR beta CDR3 regions consisted of RNA transcripts. RT-PCR in the first round (using the HTBI primer set) targeted the TCR CDR3. A single record per CDR3 protein comes from TCRdb applying MiXCR to the multiplex PCR reads. This sample carries hundreds of thousands of distinct CDR3 sequences, 22% of them seen once, and the ten largest clones take under 65%. CDR3 size: 15 residues. Per germline, CDR1 SNHLY and CDR2 FYNNEI. V lost 9 bases and J 0 bases, leaving 15 bases between the germline ends. The sequenced sample consisted of blood. The V call is TRBV2, the J call TRBJ2-1; D is undetermined. This TCR was recovered from a man aged 30 to 45 with Graves' ophthalmopathy. The CDR3 nucleotides read TGTGCCAGTTTCAAGTTGGGTCACTCCTACAATGAGCAGTTCTTC. It yields the protein CASFKLGHSYNEQFF.